This T cell receptor beta chain was identified in a study of early T cells in non-severe SARS-CoV-2 infection. Study-level background: Unsorted whole-blood RNA was sequenced in bulk, leaving chains unpaired.

This clonotype came up many times. This CDR3 is built from 15 residues. Trimming shortened V by 6 bases and J by 2 bases, and 14 bases separated the two germline ends. TCRdb itself ran the 5' RACE reads through MiXCR, one entry per CDR3 protein. The data hold 42,000 or so distinct CDR3 sequences, with about 5.9% observed a single time. The specimen comprised whole blood, sampled at baseline. This receptor was identified in an adult who was a healthcare worker with PCR-confirmed SARS-CoV-2 infection or an uninfected control (not recorded which). The chain uses TRBV12-3 or TRBV12-4 and TRBJ1-5; D call uncertain. CDR3 bases: TGTGCCAGCAGCCTACGGGCGTTCGGCAATCAGCCCCAGCATTTT. Residues: CASSLRAFGNQPQHF.